Listed below are T cell receptor beta chains from one sample, sequenced in a study of early T cells in non-severe SARS-CoV-2 infection. From the 5' RACE reads, TCRdb called clonotypes with MiXCR, one entry per CDR3 protein. The data show 35,000 to 50,000 distinct CDR3 sequences, with 20% to 25% seen just once and approximately 4.4% held by the top ten. The starting material was whole blood, obtained at baseline. Every receptor here comes from an adult who was a healthcare worker with PCR-confirmed SARS-CoV-2 infection or an uninfected control (not recorded which). CDR3s include the opening cysteine and the closing phenylalanine or tryptophan. Fields, in order: V gene, D gene, J gene, clone size, CDR3 protein, CDR3 DNA. The D gene is left open where the match is weak. The size of a clone is reported for some rows only, either as once, few or many, or as a class for expanded clones.

V: TRBV7-6; D: TRBD1; J: TRBJ1-4; size: -; CDR3: CASSGGQGEHEKLFF; DNA: TGTGCCAGCAGCGGGGGACAGGGGGAACACGAAAAACTGTTTTTT
V: TRBV19; D: -; J: TRBJ1-5; size: -; CDR3: CASSIDRDSNQPQHF; DNA: TGTGCCAGTAGCATAGACAGAGATAGCAATCAGCCCCAGCATTTT
V: TRBV6-2/TRBV6-3; D: -; J: TRBJ2-7; size: -; CDR3: CASSYSGYYVEQYF; DNA: TGTGCCAGCAGTTACTCGGGCTACTATGTCGAGCAGTACTTC
V: TRBV6-5; D: -; J: TRBJ2-7; size: -; CDR3: CATLPLSGEQYF; DNA: TGTGCCACCCTTCCCCTTAGTGGCGAGCAGTACTTC
V: TRBV5-4; D: -; J: TRBJ1-4; size: few; CDR3: CASSTNAGPTRVEKLFF; DNA: TGTGCCAGCAGCACTAACGCAGGACCTACTCGAGTTGAAAAACTGTTTTTT
V: TRBV14; D: -; J: TRBJ2-7; size: few; CDR3: CASSQVPVSYEQYF; DNA: TGTGCCAGCAGCCAAGTTCCGGTCTCCTACGAGCAGTACTTC
V: TRBV10-2; D: TRBD2; J: TRBJ2-1; size: few; CDR3: CASRRLAGFNEQFF; DNA: TGCGCCAGCAGGCGACTAGCGGGGTTTAATGAGCAGTTCTTC
V: TRBV5-1; D: -; J: TRBJ2-2; size: few; CDR3: CASSFEGTGELFF; DNA: TGCGCCAGCAGCTTCGAGGGGACCGGGGAGCTGTTTTTT
V: TRBV2; D: TRBD2; J: TRBJ2-1; size: few; CDR3: CASKAGIREGNEQFF; DNA: TGTGCCAGCAAGGCTGGCATCCGGGAGGGAAATGAGCAGTTCTTC
V: TRBV20-1; D: TRBD2; J: TRBJ2-3; size: -; CDR3: CSASGGAELDTQYF; DNA: TGCAGTGCAAGCGGGGGGGCCGAATTAGATACGCAGTATTTT
V: TRBV7-9; D: -; J: TRBJ2-5; size: -; CDR3: CASSLLRGPETQYF; DNA: TGTGCCAGCAGCCTGCTCAGGGGCCCAGAGACCCAGTACTTC
V: TRBV6-4; D: -; J: TRBJ2-3; size: many; CDR3: CASSDSGGTDTQYF; DNA: TGTGCCAGCAGTGACTCAGGGGGCACAGATACGCAGTATTTT
V: TRBV19; D: TRBD2; J: TRBJ2-1; size: -; CDR3: CAISGGASNEQFF; DNA: TGTGCCATAAGCGGGGGGGCCAGTAATGAGCAGTTCTTC
V: TRBV7-3; D: -; J: TRBJ1-1; size: -; CDR3: CASSRQVRTEAFF; DNA: TGTGCCAGCAGCCGACAGGTTCGGACTGAAGCTTTCTTT
V: TRBV5-4; D: -; J: TRBJ2-7; size: once; CDR3: CASSLTPIPLERYF; DNA: TGTGCCAGCAGCTTGACCCCTATACCCCTCGAGCGGTACTTC
V: TRBV10-3; D: -; J: TRBJ1-2; size: few; CDR3: CAISGGEDYGYTF; DNA: TGTGCCATCTCGGGGGGAGAAGACTATGGCTACACCTTC
V: TRBV29-1; D: -; J: TRBJ2-5; size: few; CDR3: CSVDVDRYVHF; DNA: TGCAGCGTTGACGTAGACCGCTACGTCCACTTC
V: TRBV4-1; D: TRBD2; J: TRBJ2-1; size: few; CDR3: CASSHPGLAGGPLLNEQFF; DNA: TGCGCCAGCAGCCACCCGGGACTAGCGGGGGGACCTTTGCTCAATGAGCAGTTCTTC
V: TRBV20-1; D: -; J: TRBJ1-2; size: few; CDR3: CSARDPGRGGYTF; DNA: TGCAGTGCTAGGGACCCCGGACGGGGAGGCTACACCTTC
V: TRBV28; D: -; J: TRBJ1-1; size: -; CDR3: CVSSLSHDQVAFF; DNA: TGTGTCAGCAGTTTATCCCACGATCAGGTAGCTTTCTTT
V: TRBV7-6; D: -; J: TRBJ2-7; size: -; CDR3: CASSSPRGPEQYF; DNA: TGTGCCAGCAGCTCCCCCCGGGGACCCGAGCAGTACTTC
V: TRBV6-6; D: -; J: TRBJ1-1; size: once; CDR3: CASRITVNTEAFF; DNA: TGTGCCAGCAGGATCACAGTGAACACTGAAGCTTTCTTT
V: TRBV7-8; D: -; J: TRBJ2-7; size: -; CDR3: CASSHTVRATYEQYF; DNA: TGTGCCAGCAGCCACACAGTTCGGGCCACCTACGAGCAGTACTTC